These 4 T cell receptor beta chains were all obtained from the same sample, sequenced in a study of response to subunit inactivated influenza vaccine. TCRdb redid the calling of the RT-PCR reads with MiXCR, one entry per CDR3 protein. The table shows approximately 530,000 distinct CDR3 sequences, with roughly 13% occurring only once. The source was PBMCs from blood, collected about 40 days after vaccination. Every receptor here comes from a man over 45 who received an inactivated influenza vaccine.

Comments on this clonotype: With a much larger clone just one base away, this may be a read error. The gene calls are TRBV6-1 and TRBJ2-6; no firm D call. V was cut by 2 bases and J by 0 bases, with 2 bases left in between. CDR1 and CDR2 from the germline V gene are MNHNS and SASEGT. The CDR3 runs to 14 residues. In DNA, the CDR3 is TGTGCCAGCAGTGAATACTCTGGGGCCAACGTCCTGACTTTC. This sequence encodes CASSEYSGANVLTF.

This clonotype was seen ten or more times. This chain connects TRBV12-3 or TRBV12-4 to TRBJ2-1; no definite D call. This CDR3 comprises 12 residues. V lost 3 bases and J 4 bases, leaving 4 bases between the germline ends. The CDR3 DNA reads as TGTGCCAGCAGTTTGGAGTACAATGAGCAGTTCTTC. Translating gives CASSLEYNEQFF.

This clonotype has ten or more counts. The V gene is TRBV6-5, the J gene TRBJ2-1, with TRBD1 matching over 7 bases. CDR1 and CDR2 from the germline V gene are MNHEY and SVGAGI. The CDR3 runs 17 residues. V dropped 1 base and J dropped 3; count of bases not matched to a gene: 9. CDR3 sequence reads: CASSYWKTGVDYNEQFF. CDR3 bases: TGTGCCAGCAGTTACTGGAAAACAGGGGTGGACTACAATGAGCAGTTCTTC.

V usage is TRBV28 and J usage is TRBJ1-1; D is unclear. This CDR3 is 14 amino acids long. The germline gives CDR1 MDHEN, CDR2 SYDVKM. The ends were cut back, 6 bases at V and 0 bases at J, with 11 bases in the middle. The CDR3 coding sequence is TGTGCCAGCAGGAATAAACCGATGAACACTGAAGCTTTCTTT. It yields the protein CASRNKPMNTEAFF.